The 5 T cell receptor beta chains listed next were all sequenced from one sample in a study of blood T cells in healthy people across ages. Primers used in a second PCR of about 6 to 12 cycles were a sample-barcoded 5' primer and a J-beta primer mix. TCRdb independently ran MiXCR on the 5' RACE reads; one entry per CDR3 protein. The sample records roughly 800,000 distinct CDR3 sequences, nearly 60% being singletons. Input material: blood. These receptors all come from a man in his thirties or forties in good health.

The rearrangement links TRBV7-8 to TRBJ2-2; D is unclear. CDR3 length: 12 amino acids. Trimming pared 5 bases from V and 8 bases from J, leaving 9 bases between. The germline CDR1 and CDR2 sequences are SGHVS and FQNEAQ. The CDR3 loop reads CASSTPSGELFF. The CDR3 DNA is TGTGCCAGCAGCACTCCATCGGGGGAGCTGTTTTTT.

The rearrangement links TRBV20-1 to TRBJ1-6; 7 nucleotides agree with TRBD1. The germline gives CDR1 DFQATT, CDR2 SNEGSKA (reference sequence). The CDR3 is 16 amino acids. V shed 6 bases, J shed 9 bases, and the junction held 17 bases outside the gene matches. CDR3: CSARLGTGDFGSPLHF. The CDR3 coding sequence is TGCAGTGCCCGGCTGGGAACAGGGGATTTCGGTTCACCCCTCCACTTT.

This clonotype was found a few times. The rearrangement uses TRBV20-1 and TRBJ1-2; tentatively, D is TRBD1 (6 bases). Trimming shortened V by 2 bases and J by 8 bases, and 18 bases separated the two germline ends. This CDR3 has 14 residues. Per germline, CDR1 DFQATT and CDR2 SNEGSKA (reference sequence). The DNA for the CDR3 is TGCAGTGCTAGACCGGCCCCCACAGGGCGCGGCTACACCTTC. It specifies CSARPAPTGRGYTF.

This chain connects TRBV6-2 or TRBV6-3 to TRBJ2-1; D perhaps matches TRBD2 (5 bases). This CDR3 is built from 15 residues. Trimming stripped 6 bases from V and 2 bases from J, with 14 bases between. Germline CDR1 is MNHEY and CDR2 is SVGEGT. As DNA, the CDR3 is TGTGCCAGCAGCAAGGACTCCTTCCCCTACAATGAGCAGTTCTTC. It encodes CASSKDSFPYNEQFF.

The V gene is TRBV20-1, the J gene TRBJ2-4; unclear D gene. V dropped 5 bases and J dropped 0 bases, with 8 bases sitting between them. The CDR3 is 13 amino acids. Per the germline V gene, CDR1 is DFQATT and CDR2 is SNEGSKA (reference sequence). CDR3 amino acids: CSAWILAKNIQYF. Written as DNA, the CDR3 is TGCAGTGCTTGGATCTTAGCCAAAAACATTCAGTACTTC.